One sample yielded the 8 T cell receptor beta chains listed below, sequenced in a study of shared clonotypes between healthy human individuals. Only in-frame clones appear in the TCRdb table, and some are missing; sequencing was by immunoSEQ multiplex PCR. Among more than 450,000 clones listed, 79% were seen once. The sequenced material came from PBMCs. Source of these receptors: a woman aged 35 to 49 in good health. Some clones in this sample may be carry-over from other donors' samples.

The gene calls are TRBV2 and TRBJ2-2, with TRBD2 matching over 13 bases. V gave up 6 bases and J gave up 0 bases; unmatched junction bases: 7. Per the germline V gene, CDR1 is SNHLY and CDR2 is FYNNEI. The CDR3 is made up of 18 amino acids. For the CDR3, the DNA is TGTGCCAGCAGAAGCCCGGGACTAGCGGGAACGAACACCGGGGAGCTGTTTTTT. Amino acid sequence: CASRSPGLAGTNTGELFF.

This sequence joins TRBV18 and TRBJ1-2; 7 bases are a match to TRBD1. The CDR3 is 13 residues long. The V and J ends lost 2 bases and 6 bases, in that order; junction bases with no gene match: 3. The V gene's germline CDR1 is KGHSH and CDR2 LQKENI. For the CDR3, the DNA is TGTGCCAGCTCACCAAGGGACAGAGATGGCTACACCTTC. Its protein product is CASSPRDRDGYTF. Looking up the rest from reference TRBV18 and TRBJ1-2 gives the full variable domain: NAGVMQNPRHLVRRRGQEARLRCSPMKGHSHVYWYRQLPEEGLKFMVYLQKENIIDESGMPKERFSAEFPKEGPSILRIQQVVRGDSAAYFCASSPRDRDGYTFGSGTRLTVV.

The rearrangement uses TRBV6-6 and TRBJ2-2, with D possibly being TRBD2 (7 bases). The CDR3 consists of 13 residues. The V end was cut by 7 bases, the J end by 5 bases, with 11 bases between. In germline, CDR1 is MNHNY, CDR2 SVGAGI (reference sequence). The CDR3 DNA reads as TGTGCCAGCATGGGGGGGCCAACCGGGGAGCTGTTTTTT. Amino acids: CASMGGPTGELFF.

This clone has a count of ten or more. The genes are TRBV28 and TRBJ2-4, with D maybe TRBD1 (6 bases). V lost 10 bases, J lost 0 bases, and 10 bases lay in between. The CDR3 is 13 residues long. Germline CDR1 is MDHEN and CDR2 is SYDVKM. The CDR3 spells CATVDRAKNIQYF. The CDR3 DNA follows: TGTGCCACCGTGGACAGAGCCAAAAACATTCAGTACTTC.

The chain employs TRBV5-5 and TRBJ2-5, with 7 bases that match TRBD2. The CDR3 is 14 amino acids. Per the germline V gene, CDR1 is SGHKS and CDR2 is YYEKEE (reference sequence). V shed 4 bases, J shed 2 bases, and the junction held 5 bases outside the gene matches. CDR3 in DNA: TGTGCCAGCAGCCCGGGGGGTATTCAAGAGACCCAGTACTTC. It yields the protein CASSPGGIQETQYF.

V usage is TRBV5-4 and J usage is TRBJ2-3, with 8 bases identical to TRBD2. Germline values: CDR1 SGHNT, CDR2 YYREEE (reference sequence). The CDR3 covers 15 residues. Losses at the gene ends were 2 bases for V and 0 bases for J; bases not matched to a gene: 2. The CDR3 DNA follows: TGTGCCAGCAGCTTAGAGCGGGAGAGCACAGATACGCAGTATTTT. Amino acids: CASSLERESTDTQYF.

This clone was counted once. The chain uses TRBV29-1 and TRBJ2-7; the D gene is possibly TRBD1 (5 bases). The CDR3 totals 16 residues. The ends were cut back, 7 bases at V and 4 bases at J, with 26 bases in the middle. CDR1 SQVTM and CDR2 ANQGSEA come from the germline V gene. The CDR3, as DNA: TGCAGCGCAAAAGGGGCCCGAACAGGACATCAGTACGAGCAGTACTTC. This gives the protein CSAKGARTGHQYEQYF.

This clone was seen more than once but under ten times. The genes are TRBV10-2 and TRBJ2-2; 8 nucleotides line up with TRBD1. The CDR3 consists of 15 residues. V shed 5 bases and J 4 bases; nucleotides not matched to a gene: 6. Germline CDR1 reads WSHSY; CDR2 reads SAAADI. The CDR3 sequence: CASSRQGPLTGELFF. CDR3 sequence (DNA): TGCGCCAGCAGTAGACAGGGGCCGCTCACCGGGGAGCTGTTTTTT.